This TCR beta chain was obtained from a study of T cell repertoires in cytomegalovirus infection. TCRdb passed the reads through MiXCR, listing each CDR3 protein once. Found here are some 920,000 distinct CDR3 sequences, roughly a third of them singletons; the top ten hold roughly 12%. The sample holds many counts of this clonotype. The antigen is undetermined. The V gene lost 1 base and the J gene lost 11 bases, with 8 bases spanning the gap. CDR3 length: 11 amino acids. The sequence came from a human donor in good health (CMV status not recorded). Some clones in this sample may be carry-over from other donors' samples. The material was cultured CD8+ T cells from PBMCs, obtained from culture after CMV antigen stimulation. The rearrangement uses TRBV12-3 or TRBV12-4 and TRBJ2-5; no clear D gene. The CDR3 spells CASSLEGTQYF. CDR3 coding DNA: TGTGCCAGCAGTTTAGAGGGTACGCAGTACTTC.